The rows below give T cell receptor beta chains drawn from one sample of a study of T cell responses to AZD1222 COVID-19 vaccine. Assay: immunoSEQ multiplex PCR; the TCRdb copy retains only in-frame clones and omits some. Of some 150,000 clones listed, 80% to 90% are singletons. Here the sequenced sample was peripheral blood, taken on day 0 of AZD1222 vaccination. The receptors were gathered from an adult in good health. CDR3s leave out the opening cysteine and the closing phenylalanine or tryptophan. A D gene is named only where the DNA matches it firmly.

CDR3 protein: ASTRGTGELF
J gene: TRBJ2-2
D gene: -
V gene: TRBV6-5
CDR3 length: 10

CDR3 protein: ASSLRQVTYNSPLH
J gene: TRBJ1-6
D gene: -
V gene: TRBV11-2
CDR3 length: 14

CDR3 protein: ASSSRGRDNYGYT
J gene: TRBJ1-2
D gene: -
V gene: TRBV9
CDR3 length: 13

CDR3 protein: ASWLETDGEETQY
J gene: TRBJ2-5
D gene: -
V gene: TRBV6-9
CDR3 length: 13

CDR3 protein: ASSQHGVSTDTQY
J gene: TRBJ2-3
D gene: -
V gene: TRBV4-1
CDR3 length: 13

CDR3 protein: ASSPGQGMNTEAF
J gene: TRBJ1-1
D gene: TRBD1
V gene: TRBV18
CDR3 length: 13

CDR3 protein: ASSQMTGSGNTIY
J gene: TRBJ1-3
D gene: -
V gene: TRBV4-3
CDR3 length: 13

CDR3 protein: ASSEGARVGTEAF
J gene: TRBJ1-1
D gene: -
V gene: TRBV6-1
CDR3 length: 13

CDR3 protein: ASSQEGTSGGAILYEQY
J gene: TRBJ2-7
D gene: TRBD2
V gene: TRBV4-2
CDR3 length: 17

CDR3 protein: ASSSGGETDTQY
J gene: TRBJ2-3
D gene: TRBD2
V gene: TRBV6-5
CDR3 length: 12

CDR3 protein: ASSMPLGGVGYGYT
J gene: TRBJ1-2
D gene: -
V gene: TRBV19
CDR3 length: 14

CDR3 protein: ASSLDGAAYEQY
J gene: TRBJ2-7
D gene: -
V gene: TRBV5-4
CDR3 length: 12

CDR3 protein: ASSPGENSPLH
J gene: TRBJ1-6
D gene: -
V gene: TRBV6-4
CDR3 length: 11

CDR3 protein: ASLKNTEAF
J gene: TRBJ1-1
D gene: -
V gene: TRBV30
CDR3 length: 9

CDR3 protein: ASSQVPSRNQPQH
J gene: TRBJ1-5
D gene: -
V gene: TRBV4-1
CDR3 length: 13

CDR3 protein: ASATGTGANTIY
J gene: TRBJ1-3
D gene: TRBD1
V gene: TRBV6-5
CDR3 length: 12

CDR3 protein: ASSLWQGYEQY
J gene: TRBJ2-7
D gene: -
V gene: TRBV11-3
CDR3 length: 11

CDR3 protein: ASRQDLVSDTQY
J gene: TRBJ2-3
D gene: -
V gene: TRBV4-1
CDR3 length: 12

CDR3 protein: AWTPGSYEQY
J gene: TRBJ2-7
D gene: -
V gene: TRBV30
CDR3 length: 10

CDR3 protein: ASRHHPGTSVNTGELF
J gene: TRBJ2-2
D gene: TRBD2
V gene: TRBV5-1
CDR3 length: 16

CDR3 protein: ASSRQERNTIY
J gene: TRBJ1-3
D gene: -
V gene: TRBV3-1/TRBV3-2
CDR3 length: 11

CDR3 protein: ASSVGGTGRRNTIY
J gene: TRBJ1-3
D gene: TRBD1
V gene: TRBV9
CDR3 length: 14

CDR3 protein: ASSVSGGTEAF
J gene: TRBJ1-1
D gene: -
V gene: TRBV10-2
CDR3 length: 11